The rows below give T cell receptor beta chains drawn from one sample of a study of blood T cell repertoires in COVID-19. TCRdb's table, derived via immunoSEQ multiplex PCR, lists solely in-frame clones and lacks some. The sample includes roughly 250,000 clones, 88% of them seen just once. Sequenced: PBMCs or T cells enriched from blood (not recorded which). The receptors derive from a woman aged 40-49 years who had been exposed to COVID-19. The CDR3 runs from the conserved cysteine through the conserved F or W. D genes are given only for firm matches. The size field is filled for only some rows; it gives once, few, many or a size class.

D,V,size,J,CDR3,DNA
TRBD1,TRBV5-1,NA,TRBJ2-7,CASSRTGTASYEQYF,TGCGCCAGCAGCAGGACCGGGACAGCGAGCTACGAGCAGTACTTC
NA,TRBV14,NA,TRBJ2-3,CASSQGTRSTDTQYF,TGTGCCAGCAGCCAAGGGACAAGAAGCACAGATACGCAGTATTTT
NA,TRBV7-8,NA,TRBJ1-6,CASSLILRRYNSPLHF,TGTGCCAGCAGCTTAATTCTCCGGCGGTATAATTCACCCCTCCACTTT
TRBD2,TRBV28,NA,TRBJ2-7,CASNPPRGGSYEQYF,TGTGCCAGCAACCCCCCCCGCGGGGGGTCCTACGAGCAGTACTTC
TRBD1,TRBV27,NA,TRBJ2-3,CASSSDRGLDTQYF,TGTGCCAGCAGTTCGGACAGGGGGCTTGATACGCAGTATTTT
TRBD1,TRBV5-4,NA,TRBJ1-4,CASSLEPGQVTEKLFF,TGTGCCAGCAGCTTGGAACCGGGACAGGTGACTGAAAAACTGTTTTTT
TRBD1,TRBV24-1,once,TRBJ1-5,CATSDRRTGSNQPQHF,TGTGCCACCAGTGACCGTCGGACAGGCAGCAATCAGCCCCAGCATTTT
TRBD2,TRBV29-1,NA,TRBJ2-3,CSVRGGAVDTQYF,TGCAGCGTTCGCGGGGGGGCGGTAGATACGCAGTATTTT
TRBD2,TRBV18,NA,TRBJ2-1,CASSPPGLAGINEQFF,TGTGCCAGCTCACCACCGGGGCTAGCGGGTATTAATGAGCAGTTCTTC
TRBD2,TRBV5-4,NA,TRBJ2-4,CASTPAREGKNIQYF,TGTGCCAGCACCCCAGCCAGGGAGGGCAAAAACATTCAGTACTTC
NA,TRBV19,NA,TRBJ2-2,CASSTTYNTGELFF,TGTGCCAGTAGTACGACTTACAACACCGGGGAGCTGTTTTTT
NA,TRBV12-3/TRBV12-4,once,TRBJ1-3,CASSFDTIYF,TGTGCCAGCAGTTTCGACACCATATATTTT
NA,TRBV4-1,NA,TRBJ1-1,CASSQVVNTEAFF,TGCGCCAGCAGCCAAGTAGTGAACACTGAAGCTTTCTTT
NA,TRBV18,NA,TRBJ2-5,CASSPARSIRGGTQYF,TGTGCCAGCTCACCTGCCCGGTCAATCCGAGGAGGGACCCAGTACTTC
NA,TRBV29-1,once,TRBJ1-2,CSVEGIGDGYTF,TGCAGCGTTGAAGGGATAGGGGATGGCTACACCTTC
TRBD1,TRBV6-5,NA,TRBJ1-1,CASSYSDRATEAFF,TGTGCCAGCAGTTACTCGGACAGGGCCACTGAAGCTTTCTTT
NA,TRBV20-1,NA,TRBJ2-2,CSASPAANTGELFF,TGCAGTGCTAGTCCCGCAGCGAACACCGGGGAGCTGTTTTTT
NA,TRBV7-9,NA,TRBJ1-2,CASSLGQNYGYTF,TGTGCCAGCAGCTTAGGACAAAACTATGGCTACACCTTC
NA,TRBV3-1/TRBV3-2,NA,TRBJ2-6,CASSQVRTQTISSGANVLTF,TGTGCCAGCAGCCAAGTCCGAACACAGACTATAAGCTCTGGGGCCAACGTCCTGACTTTC
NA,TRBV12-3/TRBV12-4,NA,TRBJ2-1,CASSPSQGNEQFF,TGTGCCAGCAGTCCCTCACAGGGTAATGAGCAGTTCTTC
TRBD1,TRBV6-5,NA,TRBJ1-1,CASNVGGMGTEAFF,TGTGCCAGCAACGTAGGGGGCATGGGCACTGAAGCTTTCTTT
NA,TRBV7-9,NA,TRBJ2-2,CASSQQWGGITGELFF,TGTGCCAGCAGTCAGCAGTGGGGGGGCATCACCGGGGAGCTGTTTTTT
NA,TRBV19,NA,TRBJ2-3,CASSDRSTDTQYF,TGTGCCAGTTCAGACAGGAGCACAGATACGCAGTATTTT
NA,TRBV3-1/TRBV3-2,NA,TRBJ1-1,CASVEEGRTEAFF,TGTGCCAGCGTAGAGGAGGGCCGCACTGAAGCTTTCTTT
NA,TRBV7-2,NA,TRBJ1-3,CASSLATGSVGNTIYF,TGTGCCAGCAGCTTAGCAACAGGGTCGGTAGGAAACACCATATATTTT
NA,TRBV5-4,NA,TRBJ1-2,CASSMGAEYGYTF,TGTGCCAGCAGCATGGGGGCAGAATATGGCTACACCTTC
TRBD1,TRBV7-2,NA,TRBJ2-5,CASSADRDDAQETQYF,TGTGCCAGCAGCGCGGACAGGGATGATGCCCAAGAGACCCAGTACTTC
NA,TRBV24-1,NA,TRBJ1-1,CATSDAQESDTEAFF,TGTGCCACCAGTGATGCACAGGAGAGCGACACTGAAGCTTTCTTT
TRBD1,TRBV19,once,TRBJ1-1,CASSKGATGHPEAFF,TGTGCCAGTAGTAAGGGGGCAACAGGGCACCCTGAAGCTTTCTTT
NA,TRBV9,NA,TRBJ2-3,CASSVVGALTDTQYF,TGTGCCAGCAGCGTAGTGGGAGCCCTCACAGATACGCAGTATTTT
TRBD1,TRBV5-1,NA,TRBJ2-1,CASSFTGELTYNEQFF,TGCGCCAGCAGCTTCACAGGGGAGTTGACCTACAATGAGCAGTTCTTC
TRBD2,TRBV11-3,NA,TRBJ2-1,CASSTIAGLAGLSSYNEQFF,TGTGCCAGCAGCACTATCGCGGGACTAGCGGGCTTAAGCTCCTACAATGAGCAGTTCTTC
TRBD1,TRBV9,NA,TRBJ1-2,CASSPKGQDNYGYTF,TGTGCCAGCAGCCCAAAGGGACAGGATAACTATGGCTACACCTTC
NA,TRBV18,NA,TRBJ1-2,CASSPLLGANYGYTF,TGTGCCAGCTCACCACTTTTGGGGGCGAACTATGGCTACACCTTC
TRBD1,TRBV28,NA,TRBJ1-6,CASSPRDRDNSPLHF,TGTGCCAGCAGTCCCAGGGACAGGGACAATTCACCCCTCCACTTT
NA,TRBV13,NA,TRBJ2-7,CASSLGRGDSYEQYF,TGTGCCAGCAGCTTAGGCCGGGGTGACTCCTACGAGCAGTACTTC
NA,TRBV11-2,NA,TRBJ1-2,CASSFGLGLGYTF,TGTGCCAGCAGCTTTGGACTGGGCCTTGGCTACACCTTC
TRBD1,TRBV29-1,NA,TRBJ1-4,CSVLGTGTTNEKLFF,TGCAGCGTTCTTGGGACAGGCACAACTAATGAAAAACTGTTTTTT
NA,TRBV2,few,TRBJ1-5,CASSRRGTGQPQHF,TGTGCCAGCAGCCGCCGGGGGACCGGTCAGCCCCAGCATTTT
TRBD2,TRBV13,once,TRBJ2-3,CASSLEVAGEGADTQYF,TGTGCCAGCAGCTTAGAGGTTGCGGGAGAGGGTGCAGATACGCAGTATTTT
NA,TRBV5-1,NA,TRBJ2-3,CASSLDGSSTDTQYF,TGTGCCAGCAGCTTGGATGGGAGCAGCACAGATACGCAGTATTTT
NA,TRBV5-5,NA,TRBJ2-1,CASKGGGNDNEQFF,TGTGCCAGCAAAGGGGGCGGGAACGATAATGAGCAGTTCTTC
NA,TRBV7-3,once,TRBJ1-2,CASSLIGGQSYGYTF,TGTGCCAGCAGCTTAATCGGCGGACAGAGCTATGGCTACACCTTC
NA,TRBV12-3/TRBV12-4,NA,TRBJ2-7,CASRLDSSEQYF,TGTGCCAGCAGGTTGGACAGTAGCGAGCAGTACTTC
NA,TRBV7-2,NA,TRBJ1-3,CASSTLTLGNTIYF,TGTGCCAGCAGCACCCTAACCCTTGGAAACACCATATATTTT
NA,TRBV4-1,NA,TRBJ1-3,CASSQDASSGNTIYF,TGCGCCAGCAGCCAAGATGCCAGTTCTGGAAACACCATATATTTT
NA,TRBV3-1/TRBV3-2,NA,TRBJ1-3,CASSRGGSGNTIYF,TGTGCCAGCAGCCGGGGAGGGTCTGGAAACACCATATATTTT
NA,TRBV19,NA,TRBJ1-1,CASSIKSVSRNTEAFF,TGTGCCAGTAGTATTAAGTCAGTCTCTCGGAACACTGAAGCTTTCTTT
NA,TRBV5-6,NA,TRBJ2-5,CASSLTSPGEETQYF,TGTGCCAGCAGCTTGACAAGCCCAGGGGAAGAGACCCAGTACTTC